The 11 T cell receptor beta chains listed next were all sequenced from one sample in a study of blood T cell repertoires in COVID-19. Repertoires were generated with immunoSEQ multiplex PCR, while TCRdb's copy carries only in-frame clones and drops some. The sample records more than 70,000 clones, roughly 80% being singletons. Sequenced sample: peripheral blood. The receptors here all came from a woman older than 75 with active or convalescent COVID-19.

The gene calls are TRBV2 and TRBJ2-1; TRBD2 agrees at 11 bases. V lost 5 bases to trimming and J lost 6 bases; unmatched junction nucleotides: 6. Germline CDR1 reads SNHLY; CDR2 reads FYNNEI. CDR3 length: 15 residues. The CDR3: CASSSQGTSGNEQFF. DNA of the CDR3: TGTGCCAGCAGTTCCCAGGGGACTAGCGGCAATGAGCAGTTCTTC. The variable domain in full, completed from reference TRBV2 and TRBJ2-1, reads EPEVTQTPSHQVTQMGQEVILRCVPISNHLYFYWYRQILGQKVEFLVSFYNNEISEKSEIFDDQFSVERPDGSNFTLKIRSTKLEDSAMYFCASSSQGTSGNEQFFGPGTRLTVL.

The chain employs TRBV7-3 and TRBJ2-6; 9 positions match TRBD1. Trimming at V came to 5 bases and at J to 2 bases, leaving 4 bases not matched to a gene. Germline V lookup: CDR1 SGHTA, CDR2 FQGTGA. This CDR3 comprises 16 residues. In DNA form, the CDR3 reads TGTGCCAGCAGCCCTTACAGGGGGCCTGGGGCCAACGTCCTGACTTTC. This sequence encodes CASSPYRGPGANVLTF.

The rearrangement links TRBV2 to TRBJ2-3, with 9 nucleotides matching TRBD2. Germline V lookup: CDR1 SNHLY, CDR2 FYNNEI. Trimming cost V 3 bases and J 6 bases; bases outside gene matches: 7. This CDR3 spans 15 amino acids. The CDR3 protein is CASSDGTSPFDTQYF. The CDR3 DNA sequence: TGTGCCAGCAGTGACGGGACTAGCCCTTTTGATACGCAGTATTTT.

The gene calls are TRBV19 and TRBJ1-4; 8 nucleotides match TRBD1. Germline-derived CDR1 and CDR2 are LNHDA and SQIVND (reference sequence). With V trimmed by 3 bases and J by 6 bases, 9 bases remained unmatched. CDR3 length equals 16 residues. The DNA of the CDR3 is TGTGCCAGTAGTATTTCCGCCAGGGGGCTCTATGAAAAACTGTTTTTT. Amino acids: CASSISARGLYEKLFF.

This clone was seen once. The chain joins TRBV6-2 or TRBV6-3 to TRBJ1-2; the match to TRBD1 covers 11 bases. V trimming: 4 bases; J trimming: 8 bases; junction bases outside the gene matches: 6. Germline V lookup: CDR1 MNHEY, CDR2 SVGEGT. The CDR3 has 14 amino acids. Written as DNA, the CDR3 is TGTGCCAGCAGTTGGACAGGGGGCACGAGGGGCTACACCTTC. Its translation: CASSWTGGTRGYTF.

This chain links TRBV18 with TRBJ2-7; TRBD2 matches at 10 bases. Trimming cost V 5 bases and J 2 bases; bases outside gene matches: 6. Germline V lookup: CDR1 KGHSH, CDR2 LQKENI. The length of the CDR3 is 15 residues. DNA for the CDR3: TGTGCCAGCTCATCCGCTAGCGGGGGAACCTACGAGCAGTACTTC. Its translation is CASSSASGGTYEQYF.

The count of this clone is one. The chain combines TRBV18 with TRBJ2-3, with 7 nucleotides matching TRBD2. J was trimmed by 5 bases and V by 4 bases; bases with no gene match: 3. In germline, CDR1 is KGHSH, CDR2 LQKENI. This CDR3 contains 13 residues. The CDR3 sequence: CASSQVAGDTQYF. CDR3 bases: TGTGCCAGCTCACAAGTAGCGGGAGATACGCAGTATTTT. The entire variable domain, with the rest obtained from reference TRBV18 and TRBJ2-3, is as follows: NAGVMQNPRHLVRRRGQEARLRCSPMKGHSHVYWYRQLPEEGLKFMVYLQKENIIDESGMPKERFSAEFPKEGPSILRIQQVVRGDSAAYFCASSQVAGDTQYFGPGTRLTVL.

J is TRBJ2-7 and V is TRBV3-1 (or the pseudogene TRBV3-2); D is ambiguous. CDR1 is LGHDT and CDR2 is YNNKEL in the germline V gene (reference sequence). CDR3 length: 15 residues. V dropped 0 bases and J dropped 2 bases, with 11 bases sitting between them. In nucleotides, the CDR3 is TGTGCCAGCAGCCAAGAGACCCAGGTTACCTACGAGCAGTACTTC. Translation: CASSQETQVTYEQYF.

This clone was recorded a few times. DNA for the CDR3: TGTGCCACCAGCAGAGGCATTGGGGACACTGGCTACACCTTC. It encodes CATSRGIGDTGYTF. This chain links TRBV15 with TRBJ1-2; D is perhaps TRBD1 (6 bases). This CDR3 region has 14 residues. With 1 base removed from V and 7 bases from J, the gap between germline ends came to 13 bases. The germline gives CDR1 LNHNV, CDR2 YYDKDF (reference sequence). The entire variable domain, with the rest obtained from reference TRBV15 and TRBJ1-2, is as follows: DAMVIQNPRYQVTQFGKPVTLSCSQTLNHNVMYWYQQKSSQAPKLLFHYYDKDFNNEADTPDNFQSRRPNTSFCFLDIRSPGLGDTAMYLCATSRGIGDTGYTFGSGTRLTVV.

The V and J genes are TRBV3-1 (or the pseudogene TRBV3-2) and TRBJ1-5, with D perhaps TRBD1 (5 bases). This CDR3 is 15 amino acids long. V was shortened by 1 base and J by 6 bases, with 13 bases between the two germline ends. Germline CDR1 reads LGHDT; CDR2 reads YNNKEL (reference sequence). This chain's CDR3 is CASSQGLAGTQPQHF. The CDR3 DNA follows: TGTGCCAGCAGCCAAGGCCTCGCGGGGACTCAGCCCCAGCATTTT.

This clone was picked up a small number of times. The rearrangement uses TRBV5-1 and TRBJ2-7; 9 bases fit TRBD1. Germline V gives CDR1 SGHRS, CDR2 YFSETQ. The length of the CDR3 is 13 residues. V was pared by 4 bases and J by 6 bases, with 5 bases of the junction left unmatched. CDR3 bases: TGCGCCAGCAGCACCACAGGGGGCGGCGAGCAGTACTTC. It yields the protein CASSTTGGGEQYF.